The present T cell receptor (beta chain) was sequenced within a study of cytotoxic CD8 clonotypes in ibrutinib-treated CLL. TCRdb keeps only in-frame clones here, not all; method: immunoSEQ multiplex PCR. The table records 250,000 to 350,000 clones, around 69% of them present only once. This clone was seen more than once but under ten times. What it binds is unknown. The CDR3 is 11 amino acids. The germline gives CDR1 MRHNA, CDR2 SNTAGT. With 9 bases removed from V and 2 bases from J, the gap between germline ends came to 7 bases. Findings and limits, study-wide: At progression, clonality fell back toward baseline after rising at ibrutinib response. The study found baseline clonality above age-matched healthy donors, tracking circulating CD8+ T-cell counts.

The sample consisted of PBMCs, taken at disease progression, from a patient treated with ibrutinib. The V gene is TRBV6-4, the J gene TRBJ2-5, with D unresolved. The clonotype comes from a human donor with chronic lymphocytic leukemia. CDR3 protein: CAREPQETQYF. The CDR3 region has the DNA TGTGCCAGAGAACCTCAAGAGACCCAGTACTTC.